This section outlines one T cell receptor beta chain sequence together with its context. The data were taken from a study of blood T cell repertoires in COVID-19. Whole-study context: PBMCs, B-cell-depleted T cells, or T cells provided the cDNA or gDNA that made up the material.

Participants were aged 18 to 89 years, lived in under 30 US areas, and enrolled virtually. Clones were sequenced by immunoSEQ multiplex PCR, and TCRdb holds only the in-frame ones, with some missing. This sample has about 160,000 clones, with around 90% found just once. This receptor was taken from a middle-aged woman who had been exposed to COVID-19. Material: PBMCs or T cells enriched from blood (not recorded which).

The CDR3 nucleotides are TGTGCCAGCAGAAACCGCAGGGGGTACGAGCAGTACTTC. Its protein product is CASRNRRGYEQYF. The chain carries TRBV6-5 and TRBJ2-7, with TRBD1 matching over 7 bases. Germline lookup yields CDR1 MNHEY and CDR2 SVGAGI. The CDR3 has 13 residues. After removal of 6 bases from V and 4 bases from J, the junction contained 6 bases not matched to a gene.